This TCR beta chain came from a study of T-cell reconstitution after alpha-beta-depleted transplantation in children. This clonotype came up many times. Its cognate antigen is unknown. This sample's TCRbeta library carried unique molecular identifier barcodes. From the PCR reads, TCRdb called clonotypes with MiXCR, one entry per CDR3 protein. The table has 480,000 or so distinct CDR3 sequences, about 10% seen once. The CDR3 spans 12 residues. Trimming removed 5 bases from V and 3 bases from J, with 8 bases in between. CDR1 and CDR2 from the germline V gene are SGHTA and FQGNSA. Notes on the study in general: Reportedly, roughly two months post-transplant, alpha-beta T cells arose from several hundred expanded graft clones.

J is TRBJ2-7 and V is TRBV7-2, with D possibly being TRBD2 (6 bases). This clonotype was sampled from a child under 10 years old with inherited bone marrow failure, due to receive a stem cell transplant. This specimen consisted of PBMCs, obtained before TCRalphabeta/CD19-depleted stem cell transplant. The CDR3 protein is CASSQTSYEQYF. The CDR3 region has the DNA TGTGCCAGCAGCCAGACTAGCTACGAGCAGTACTTC.